The 20 T cell receptor beta chains presented below share a single source sample, sequenced in a study of PD-1 blockade in classical Hodgkin lymphoma. TCRdb's table, derived via immunoSEQ multiplex PCR, lists solely in-frame clones and lacks some. Among fewer than 35,000 clones listed, less than 90% were seen once. Time point defined: newly diagnosed, previously untreated cHL patient sample. Magnetic negative selection of thawed PBMCs was the method by which CD4+ T cells were purified. Source material: CD4+ T cells from blood. These receptors originate from a human donor with classical Hodgkin lymphoma.

This clone was seen a few times. The chain joins TRBV18 to TRBJ1-1; the D is unclear. The CDR3 has 13 residues. Per germline, CDR1 KGHSH and CDR2 LQKENI. The germline V and J ends were trimmed by 6 bases and 1 base, with 9 bases remaining between them. The CDR3 here is CASSEDGNTEAFF. The CDR3 DNA follows: TGTGCCAGCTCTGAGGACGGGAACACTGAAGCTTTCTTT.

This clone was seen only a few times. The rearrangement links TRBV28 to TRBJ1-1, with a weak D call TRBD1 (6 bases). Germline loops: CDR1 MDHEN, CDR2 SYDVKM. The CDR3 runs 15 residues. V lost 5 bases and J 8 bases, leaving 21 bases between the germline ends. The CDR3 region is CASSPMGGRAPEAFF. In DNA form, the CDR3 reads TGTGCCAGCAGTCCAATGGGGGGGCGCGCCCCGGAAGCTTTCTTT.

This rearrangement joins TRBV6-1 to TRBJ1-4, with 9 bases matching TRBD1. Trimming at V came to 5 bases and at J to 1 base, leaving 2 bases not matched to a gene. The CDR3 runs 15 residues. Germline assignment: CDR1 MNHNS and CDR2 SASEGT. The CDR3 DNA follows: TGTGCCAGCAGTCGACAGGGGGGAACTAATGAAAAACTGTTTTTT. Translated: CASSRQGGTNEKLFF.

This chain links TRBV5-1 with TRBJ2-3, with 7 bases that match TRBD2. This CDR3 comprises 15 residues. Germline CDR1 is SGHRS and CDR2 is YFSETQ. J lost 9 bases, V lost 1 base, and 11 bases had no gene match. CDR3 bases: TGCGCCAGCAGCTTGAAAGGGGCGGGAGACGTAACGCAGTATTTT. It is translated as CASSLKGAGDVTQYF. The complete variable domain, with remaining parts taken from reference TRBV5-1 and TRBJ2-3, reads KAGVTQTPRYLIKTRGQQVTLSCSPISGHRSVSWYQQTPGQGLQFLFEYFSETQRNKGNFPGRFSGRQFSNSRSEMNVSTLELGDSALYLCASSLKGAGDVTQYFGPGTRLTVL.

This clone was observed once. The chain links TRBV5-5 to TRBJ2-2, with unresolved D. There are 14 residues in the CDR3. The germline V and J ends were trimmed by 4 bases and 0 bases, with 7 bases remaining between them. Germline CDR1 SGHKS, CDR2 YYEKEE (reference sequence). Here the CDR3 reads CASSGNANTGELFF. Here the CDR3 DNA reads TGTGCCAGCAGCGGGAACGCGAACACCGGGGAGCTGTTTTTT.

The chain combines TRBV2 with TRBJ2-3; 8 bases map to TRBD1. This CDR3 contains 15 residues. V lost 3 bases and J lost 4; bases outside the gene matches: 6. Germline CDR1 reads SNHLY; CDR2 reads FYNNEI. CDR3 sequence reads: CASSEDRAGPDTQYF. The CDR3 region has the DNA TGTGCCAGCAGTGAGGACAGGGCGGGCCCAGATACGCAGTATTTT.

J is TRBJ2-1 and V is TRBV5-1, with 8 bases fitting TRBD2. Germline V gene lookup returns CDR1 SGHRS and CDR2 YFSETQ. Losses at the gene ends were 3 bases for V and 7 bases for J; bases not matched to a gene: 12. CDR3 length: 16 residues. The DNA of the CDR3 is TGCGCCAGCAGCTATGATCCGGGGACTAGGGCGAATGAGCAGTTCTTC. This gives the protein CASSYDPGTRANEQFF.

The chain combines TRBV4-1 with TRBJ2-7; D uncertain. This CDR3 has 15 residues. In germline, CDR1 is MGHRA, CDR2 YSYEKL. Between the trimmed V and J ends, which lost 5 bases and 0 bases, there was a span of 14 bases. The CDR3 DNA is TGCGCCAGCAGCTTCGGTAACCTGGGCTCCTACGAGCAGTACTTC. Translated: CASSFGNLGSYEQYF.

This rearrangement joins TRBV2 to TRBJ2-3; unclear D gene. The CDR3 spans 11 residues. Trimming took off 6 bases at V and 8 bases at J, with 9 bases between the two ends. The V gene's germline CDR1 is SNHLY and CDR2 FYNNEI. The CDR3 loop is CASRGLGTQYF. In DNA form, the CDR3 reads TGTGCCAGCAGGGGCTTGGGTACGCAGTATTTT.

The chain links TRBV21-1 to TRBJ2-7; the D call TRBD2 from the table was never checked on the DNA. TRBV21-1 is a known pseudogene. The CDR3 consists of 15 residues. This CDR3 is CASSKSSGRFYEQYF. CDR3 DNA: TGTGCCAGCAGCAAAAGCAGCGGGAGGTTCTACGAGCAGTACTTC.

The V gene is TRBV19, the J gene TRBJ2-3; D is ambiguous. With 0 bases removed from V and 2 bases from J, the gap between germline ends came to 9 bases. Germline CDR1 and CDR2: LNHDA and SQIVND (reference sequence). The CDR3 consists of 15 residues. CDR3 DNA: TGTGCCAGTAGTATAGATCTGGTTTACACAGATACGCAGTATTTT. Translation: CASSIDLVYTDTQYF.

This clone was seen once. The chain carries TRBV15 and TRBJ2-2; D gene unclear. The V gene lost 0 bases and the J gene lost 6 bases, with 14 bases spanning the gap. The CDR3 consists of 16 residues. Per the germline V gene, CDR1 is LNHNV and CDR2 is YYDKDF (reference sequence). The CDR3 here is CATSREPRPAPGELFF. CDR3 bases: TGTGCCACCAGCAGAGAACCCAGGCCAGCCCCCGGGGAGCTGTTTTTT.

Only one count was recorded for this clone. The CDR3 is CASSVAVVNTEAFF. In DNA form, the CDR3 reads TGTGCCAGCAGCGTAGCGGTTGTTAACACTGAAGCTTTCTTT. The J gene is TRBJ1-1, the V gene TRBV9; D uncertain. Germline V lookup: CDR1 SGDLS, CDR2 YYNGEE. Deletions cut 0 bases from V and 2 bases from J, with 8 bases between. This CDR3 is 14 amino acids long.

This chain connects TRBV5-4 to TRBJ2-1; no definite D call. Germline V gene sequence: CDR1 SGHNT, CDR2 YYREEE (reference sequence). The length of the CDR3 is 13 residues. V was pared by 1 base and J by 7 bases, with 9 bases between. The CDR3, as DNA: TGTGCCAGCAGCTTGCCTGCTAGGAATGAGCAGTTCTTC. Residues: CASSLPARNEQFF.

This clone has more than one count but fewer than ten. The genes are TRBV29-1 and TRBJ1-3; D is ambiguous. Trimming removed 5 bases at V and 0 bases at J, with 5 bases between. This CDR3 contains 12 residues. Germline-derived CDR1 and CDR2 are SQVTM and ANQGSEA. The CDR3 DNA reads as TGCAGCGTTCAGAGCTCTGGAAACACCATATATTTT. Its translation is CSVQSSGNTIYF.

The gene calls are TRBV5-1 and TRBJ1-4; no firm D call. From germline, CDR1 is SGHRS and CDR2 YFSETQ. Trimming took 1 base from V and 4 from J, leaving 8 bases between them. This CDR3 region has 14 residues. CDR3 nucleotides: TGCGCCAGCAGCTTGCAGGCGCTTAATGAAAAACTGTTTTTT. It encodes CASSLQALNEKLFF.

The chain recombines TRBV28 with TRBJ1-3; a weak D match, TRBD1 (6 bases). Germline CDR1 reads MDHEN; CDR2 reads SYDVKM. CDR3 length: 17 residues. V lost 4 bases to trimming and J lost 1 base, with 17 bases between them. The CDR3 DNA follows: TGTGCCAGCAGTTGGGGAAAGACAGGACAATCTGGAAACACCATATATTTT. It codes for CASSWGKTGQSGNTIYF.

The chain combines TRBV6-5 with TRBJ1-4; TRBD1 might be the D (5 bases). This CDR3 comprises 13 residues. Between the trimmed V and J ends, which lost 4 bases and 5 bases, there was a span of 8 bases. CDR1 and CDR2 (germline): MNHEY, SVGAGI. For the CDR3, the DNA is TGTGCCAGCAGTTCCCGACAGAATGAAAAACTGTTTTTT. As protein: CASSSRQNEKLFF.

V usage is TRBV29-1 and J usage is TRBJ1-1; TRBD1 might be the D (5 bases). V lost 7 bases to trimming and J lost 1 base, with 13 bases between them. CDR3 length equals 13 residues. Germline values: CDR1 SQVTM, CDR2 ANQGSEA. The CDR3 loop is CSGARTPNTEAFF. The CDR3 DNA reads as TGCAGCGGGGCGAGGACACCGAACACTGAAGCTTTCTTT.

V usage is TRBV2 and J usage is TRBJ1-2; D remains ambiguous. The ends were cut back, 7 bases at V and 5 bases at J, with 26 bases in the middle. CDR1 and CDR2 (germline): SNHLY, FYNNEI. There are 17 residues in the CDR3. This CDR3 is CASIRSLTRKTMYGYTF. CDR3 DNA: TGTGCCAGCATCCGATCCCTCACGAGGAAAACGATGTATGGCTACACCTTC.